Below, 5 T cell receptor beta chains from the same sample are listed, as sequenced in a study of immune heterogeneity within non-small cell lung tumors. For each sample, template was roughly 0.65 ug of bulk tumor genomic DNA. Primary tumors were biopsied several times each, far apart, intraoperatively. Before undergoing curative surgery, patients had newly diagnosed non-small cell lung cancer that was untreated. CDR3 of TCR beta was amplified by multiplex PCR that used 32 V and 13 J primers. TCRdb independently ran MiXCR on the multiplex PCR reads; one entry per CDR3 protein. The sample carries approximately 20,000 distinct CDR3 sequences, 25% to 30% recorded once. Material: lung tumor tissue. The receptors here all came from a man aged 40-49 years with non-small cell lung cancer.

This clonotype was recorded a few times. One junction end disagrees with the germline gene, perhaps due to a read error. The CDR3 DNA follows: TGTGCTTGGAGGTTGGCAGGGGAACGCATTCAGTACTTC. Protein sequence: CAWRLAGERIQYF. The chain has TRBV30 and TRBJ2-4; a possible D gene is TRBD1 (6 bases). Germline-derived CDR1 and CDR2 are GTSNPN and SVGIG (reference sequence). This CDR3 region has 13 residues.

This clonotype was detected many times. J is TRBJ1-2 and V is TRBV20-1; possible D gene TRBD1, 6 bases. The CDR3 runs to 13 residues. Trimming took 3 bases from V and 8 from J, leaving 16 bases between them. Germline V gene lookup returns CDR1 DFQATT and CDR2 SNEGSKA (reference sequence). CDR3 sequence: CSASAGAVRGYTF. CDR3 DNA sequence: TGCAGTGCTAGTGCAGGGGCGGTAAGAGGCTACACCTTC.

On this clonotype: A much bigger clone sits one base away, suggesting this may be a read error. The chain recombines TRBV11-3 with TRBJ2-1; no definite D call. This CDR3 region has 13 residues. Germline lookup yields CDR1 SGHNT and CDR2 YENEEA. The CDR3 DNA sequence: TGTGCCAGCAGCCCCCCTGGTTTCAATGAGAAGTTCTTC. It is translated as CASSPPGFNEKFF.

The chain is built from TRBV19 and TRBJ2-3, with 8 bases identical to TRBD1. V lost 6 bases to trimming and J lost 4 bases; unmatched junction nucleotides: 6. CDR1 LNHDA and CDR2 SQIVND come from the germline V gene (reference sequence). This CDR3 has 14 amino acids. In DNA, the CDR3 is TGTGCCAGTAGACCAGGGGGCTCGGCAGATACGCAGTATTTT. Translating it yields CASRPGGSADTQYF.

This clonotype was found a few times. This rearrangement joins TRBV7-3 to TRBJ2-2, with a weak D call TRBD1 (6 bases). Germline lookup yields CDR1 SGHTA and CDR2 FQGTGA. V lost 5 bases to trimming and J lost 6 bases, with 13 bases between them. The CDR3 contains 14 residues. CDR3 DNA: TGTGCCAGCAGCCCACGTACAGGGTCCGGGGAGCTGTTTTTT. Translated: CASSPRTGSGELFF.